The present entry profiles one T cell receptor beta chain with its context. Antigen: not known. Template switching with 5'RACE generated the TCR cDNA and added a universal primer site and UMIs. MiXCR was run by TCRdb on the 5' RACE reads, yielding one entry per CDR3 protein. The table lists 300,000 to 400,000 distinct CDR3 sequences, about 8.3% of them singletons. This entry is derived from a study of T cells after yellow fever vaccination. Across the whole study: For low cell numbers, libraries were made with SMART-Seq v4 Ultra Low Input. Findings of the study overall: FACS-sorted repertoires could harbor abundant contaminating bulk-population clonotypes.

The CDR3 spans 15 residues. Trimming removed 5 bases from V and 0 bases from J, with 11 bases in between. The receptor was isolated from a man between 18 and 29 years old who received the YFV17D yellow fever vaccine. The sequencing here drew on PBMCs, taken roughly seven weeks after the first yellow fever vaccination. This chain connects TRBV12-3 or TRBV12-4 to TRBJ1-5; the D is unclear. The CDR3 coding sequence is TGTGCCAGCAGTCTTCGGACCACTAGCAATCAGCCCCAGCATTTT. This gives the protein CASSLRTTSNQPQHF.